The 29 T cell receptor beta chains below come from one sample, sequenced in a study of cytomegalovirus exposure and HLA in healthy donors. Libraries were prepared by immunoSEQ multiplex PCR; TCRdb keeps only in-frame clonotypes and omits some of them. The table includes some 140,000 clones, 70% to 85% detected once. The sequencing sample was made of PBMCs. All receptors derive from a man under 40 in good health and CMV-seropositive.

J is TRBJ1-2 and V is TRBV9; a weak D match, TRBD1 (6 bases). The germline V gene encodes CDR1 SGDLS and CDR2 YYNGEE. This CDR3 region has 12 residues. V lost 10 bases and J lost 6, with 16 bases in between. The CDR3 loop is CARNRDVHGYTF. The CDR3 DNA reads TGTGCCCGAAACAGGGATGTTCATGGCTACACCTTC.

The chain employs TRBV11-2 and TRBJ2-7, with D possibly being TRBD2 (6 bases). CDR3 length equals 13 residues. The V and J ends lost 5 bases and 5 bases respectively, with 13 bases between them. The germline V gene has CDR1 SGHAT and CDR2 FQNNGV. CDR3 sequence: CASSRSIADEQYF. The CDR3 region has the DNA TGTGCCAGCAGCCGCTCGATAGCGGACGAGCAGTACTTC.

The rearrangement uses TRBV5-6 and TRBJ2-5, with TRBD1 matching over 9 bases. Germline V gene sequence: CDR1 SGHDT, CDR2 YYEEEE. The CDR3 contains 15 residues. V was clipped by 3 bases and J by 5 bases; unmatched bases: 8. The CDR3 nucleotides read TGTGCCAGCAGCTGGGGACAGGGACAATCGGAGACCCAGTACTTC. Protein product: CASSWGQGQSETQYF. Based on the CDR3 plus reference TRBV5-6 and TRBJ2-5, the full variable domain is DAGVTQSPTHLIKTRGQQVTLRCSPKSGHDTVSWYQQALGQGPQFIFQYYEEEERQRGNFPDRFSGHQFPNYSSELNVNALLLGDSALYLCASSWGQGQSETQYFGPGTRLLVL.

This rearrangement joins TRBV11-2 to TRBJ2-5; D perhaps matches TRBD1 (5 bases). This CDR3 spans 14 amino acids. The V and J ends lost 1 base and 0 bases respectively, with 6 bases between them. Germline V gives CDR1 SGHAT, CDR2 FQNNGV. CDR3 bases: TGTGCCAGCAGCTTAGGGACATACCAAGAGACCCAGTACTTC. Translation gives CASSLGTYQETQYF. The variable domain in full, with the rest retrieved from reference TRBV11-2 and TRBJ2-5, is EAGVAQSPRYKIIEKRQSVAFWCNPISGHATLYWYQQILGQGPKLLIQFQNNGVVDDSQLPKDRFSAERLKGVDSTLKIQPAKLEDSAVYLCASSLGTYQETQYFGPGTRLLVL.

The chain employs TRBV9 and TRBJ1-1; 7 positions match TRBD1. The CDR3 extends over 13 amino acids. The germline V gene has CDR1 SGDLS and CDR2 YYNGEE. Trimming took 2 bases from V and 6 from J; bases not matched to a gene: 4. The CDR3 spells CASSVRGGPEAFF. CDR3 nucleotides: TGTGCCAGCAGCGTCCGAGGGGGCCCTGAAGCTTTCTTT.

The CDR3 loop is CASSSELANTQYF. Here the CDR3 DNA reads TGTGCCAGCAGCTCCGAACTTGCCAATACGCAGTATTTT. This chain connects TRBV5-5 to TRBJ2-3, with D uncertain. Germline CDR1 SGHKS, CDR2 YYEKEE (reference sequence). Trimming took off 3 bases at V and 7 bases at J, with 12 bases between the two ends. This CDR3 comprises 13 residues. Supplemented by reference TRBV5-5 and TRBJ2-3, the full variable domain reads DAGVTQSPTHLIKTRGQQVTLRCSPISGHKSVSWYQQVLGQGPQFIFQYYEKEERGRGNFPDRFSARQFPNYSSELNVNALLLGDSALYLCASSSELANTQYFGPGTRLTVL.

This chain's CDR3 is CASSQSGYFGYTF. CDR3 DNA: TGCGCCAGCAGCCAAAGCGGGTACTTTGGCTACACCTTC. The chain uses TRBV4-1 and TRBJ1-2; D unresolved. The length of the CDR3 is 13 residues. V was pared by 2 bases and J by 7 bases, with 11 bases between. Germline V gives CDR1 MGHRA, CDR2 YSYEKL.

The chain combines TRBV9 with TRBJ2-5; 11 positions agree with TRBD2. The germline V gene encodes CDR1 SGDLS and CDR2 YYNGEE. The CDR3 consists of 16 residues. The V gene end was trimmed by 0 bases and the J gene end by 1 base; junction bases not matched to a gene: 2. The CDR3 coding sequence is TGTGCCAGCAGCGTAGGTAGCGGGAGGGGCCAAGAGACCCAGTACTTC. It codes for CASSVGSGRGQETQYF. Complete variable domain (other parts from reference TRBV9 and TRBJ2-5): DSGVTQTPKHLITATGQRVTLRCSPRSGDLSVYWYQQSLDQGLQFLIQYYNGEERAKGNILERFSAQQFPDLHSELNLSSLELGDSALYFCASSVGSGRGQETQYFGPGTRLLVL.

This clone is a singleton in its sample. The rearrangement joins TRBV29-1 to TRBJ2-5, with a possible D match to TRBD1 (7 bases). Germline V gene data show CDR1 as SQVTM and CDR2 as ANQGSEA. The CDR3 length is 15 residues. Trimming took off 3 bases at V and 5 bases at J, with 19 bases between the two ends. CDR3 sequence reads: CSVDAGDSGRETQYF. The CDR3 DNA follows: TGCAGCGTTGATGCTGGGGACAGTGGGAGGGAGACCCAGTACTTC. Together with reference TRBV29-1 and TRBJ2-5, the CDR3 gives the full variable domain: SAVISQKPSRDICQRGTSLTIQCQVDSQVTMMFWYRQQPGQSLTLIATANQGSEATYESGFVIDKFPISRPNLTFSTLTVSNMSPEDSSIYLCSVDAGDSGRETQYFGPGTRLLVL.

CDR3 coding DNA: TGTGCCTGGGGACAGGGGGACGGCGGGGAGCTGTTTTTT. It codes for CAWGQGDGGELFF. V is TRBV30 and J is TRBJ2-2; 10 bases are a match to TRBD1. This CDR3 has 13 residues. Germline assignment: CDR1 GTSNPN and CDR2 SVGIG (reference sequence). V lost 5 bases to trimming and J lost 7 bases; unmatched junction nucleotides: 4.

The J gene is TRBJ2-5, the V gene TRBV9, with 7 bases that match TRBD1. Trimming removed 3 bases from V and 5 bases from J; junction bases left unmatched: 4. Germline V lookup: CDR1 SGDLS, CDR2 YYNGEE. The CDR3 is 13 residues long. The CDR3, as DNA: TGTGCCAGCAGCGGACAGGGATGGGAGACCCAGTACTTC. Residues: CASSGQGWETQYF.

This chain links TRBV19 with TRBJ2-7, with D tentatively TRBD1 (6 bases). The CDR3 covers 14 residues. Germline V gene lookup returns CDR1 LNHDA and CDR2 SQIVND (reference sequence). Deletions cut 0 bases from V and 2 bases from J, with 8 bases between. The CDR3 loop is CASSIDRGAYEQYF. The CDR3 nucleotides are TGTGCCAGTAGTATAGACAGGGGAGCCTACGAGCAGTACTTC.

The rearrangement links TRBV5-5 to TRBJ2-2; TRBD1 matches at 7 bases. CDR1 and CDR2 from the germline V gene are SGHKS and YYEKEE (reference sequence). This CDR3 contains 17 residues. V shed 0 bases, J shed 5 bases, and the junction held 10 bases outside the gene matches. CDR3 coding DNA: TGTGCCAGCAGCTTGGGAATCGACAGGGATCTAACCGGGGAGCTGTTTTTT. Translating gives CASSLGIDRDLTGELFF.

CDR3 protein: CASSLLPGNEQYF. The CDR3, as DNA: TGTGCCAGCAGCTTACTTCCGGGGAACGAGCAGTACTTC. The chain carries TRBV7-6 and TRBJ2-7; D possibly corresponds to TRBD2 (5 bases). The CDR3 extends over 13 amino acids. Germline lookup yields CDR1 SGHVS and CDR2 FNYEAQ. V lost 2 bases, J lost 5 bases, and 10 bases lay in between.

V and J are TRBV12-5 and TRBJ2-2; a weak D match, TRBD2 (7 bases). The germline V and J ends were trimmed by 11 bases and 7 bases, with 23 bases remaining between them. Germline assignment: CDR1 LGHNT and CDR2 FRNRAP. The CDR3 totals 15 residues. CDR3 residues: CAASRGGLILGELFF. The DNA of the CDR3 is TGTGCTGCCTCAAGGGGGGGGTTGATCCTCGGGGAGCTGTTTTTT. The full variable domain, completed using reference TRBV12-5 and TRBJ2-2, is DARVTQTPRHKVTEMGQEVTMRCQPILGHNTVFWYRQTMMQGLELLAYFRNRAPLDDSGMPKDRFSAEMPDATLATLKIQPSEPRDSAVYFCAASRGGLILGELFFGEGSRLTVL.

The chain couples TRBV7-9 to TRBJ1-6, with D tentatively TRBD1 (6 bases). The germline V gene encodes CDR1 SEHNR and CDR2 FQNEAQ (reference sequence). The CDR3 extends over 14 amino acids. V was trimmed by 2 bases and J by 6 bases, leaving 8 bases between them. The CDR3 spells CASSLTGSNSPLHF. The CDR3 DNA sequence: TGTGCCAGCAGCTTAACAGGGTCTAATTCACCCCTCCACTTT.

The genes are TRBV18 and TRBJ1-3, with 10 positions matching TRBD1. The CDR3 covers 17 residues. Trimming at V came to 4 bases and at J to 0 bases, leaving 6 bases not matched to a gene. Germline CDR1 and CDR2: KGHSH and LQKENI. This chain's CDR3 is CASSQSGQGLSGNTIYF. DNA for the CDR3: TGTGCCAGCTCACAATCGGGACAGGGGCTCTCTGGAAACACCATATATTTT.

This rearrangement joins TRBV7-8 to TRBJ1-2; D gene uncertain. This CDR3 contains 15 residues. Germline V gene data show CDR1 as SGHVS and CDR2 as FQNEAQ. Between the trimmed V and J ends, which lost 0 bases and 2 bases, there was a span of 10 bases. CDR3: CASSLAVGGNYGYTF. In DNA form, the CDR3 reads TGTGCCAGCAGCTTAGCGGTAGGAGGGAACTATGGCTACACCTTC.

This clone was counted a few times. The gene calls are TRBV14 and TRBJ1-5; 7 positions match TRBD1. CDR1 is SGHDN and CDR2 is FVKESK in the germline V gene. This CDR3 is 15 amino acids long. Unmatched junction bases numbered 4, after V lost 0 bases and J lost 5 bases. The CDR3 spells CASSQETGIYQPQHF. CDR3 sequence (DNA): TGTGCCAGCAGCCAAGAGACAGGGATCTATCAGCCCCAGCATTTT.

The V gene is TRBV2, the J gene TRBJ1-2, with D possibly TRBD1 on 6 matching bases. This CDR3 comprises 15 residues. V was shortened by 8 bases and J by 5 bases, with 21 bases between the two germline ends. Germline-derived CDR1 and CDR2 are SNHLY and FYNNEI. The CDR3 bases are TGTGCCAGCGTTGCATCCAGGACAGCGGTATATGGCTACACCTTC. Protein sequence: CASVASRTAVYGYTF.

V usage is TRBV5-1 and J usage is TRBJ1-1, with TRBD1 matching over 9 bases. The germline V gene has CDR1 SGHRS and CDR2 YFSETQ. The CDR3 consists of 17 residues. The V segment lost 4 bases and the J segment 4 bases; nucleotides outside the gene matches: 14. As DNA, the CDR3 is TGCGCCAGCAGCCTAGGTCCCGGGACAGGGTTGAGCACTGAAGCTTTCTTT. It encodes CASSLGPGTGLSTEAFF.

CDR3 nucleotide sequence: TGCGCCAGCAGCTTGATTCCGGGCACAGATACGCAGTATTTT. Translating gives CASSLIPGTDTQYF. This sequence joins TRBV5-1 and TRBJ2-3, with D hard to call. The germline V gene has CDR1 SGHRS and CDR2 YFSETQ. The CDR3 runs to 14 residues. V shed 1 base and J shed 1 base, with 7 bases lying between them.

V gene TRBV5-1 combines with J gene TRBJ1-2; weak D call: TRBD1 (5 bases). Per germline, CDR1 SGHRS and CDR2 YFSETQ. Trimming took 3 bases from V and 5 from J, leaving 17 bases between them. The CDR3 has 15 residues. Here the CDR3 reads CASSSGGGEVYGYTF. CDR3 in DNA: TGCGCCAGCAGCTCGGGCGGGGGAGAGGTTTATGGCTACACCTTC.

The rearrangement links TRBV6-6 to TRBJ1-2; D gene unclear. CDR3 size: 14 residues. In germline, CDR1 is MNHNY, CDR2 SVGAGI (reference sequence). The germline V and J ends were trimmed by 0 bases and 4 bases, with 9 bases remaining between them. The CDR3 sequence: CASSYSRGFYGYTF. As DNA, the CDR3 is TGTGCCAGCAGTTACTCGCGAGGCTTCTATGGCTACACCTTC.

A single count supports this clone. The rearrangement links TRBV5-1 to TRBJ2-1; the match to TRBD2 covers 7 bases. CDR1 SGHRS and CDR2 YFSETQ come from the germline V gene. The CDR3 loop spans 14 amino acids. J lost 8 bases, V lost 4 bases, and 9 bases had no gene match. The CDR3 loop reads CASSLRDYGYEQFF. For the CDR3, the DNA is TGCGCCAGCAGCCTAAGGGACTACGGATATGAGCAGTTCTTC.

V and J are TRBV4-1 and TRBJ2-1; D possibly corresponds to TRBD2 (6 bases). The germline CDR1 and CDR2 sequences are MGHRA and YSYEKL. The V gene lost 4 bases and the J gene lost 12 bases, with 19 bases spanning the gap. The CDR3 is 14 amino acids. In nucleotides, the CDR3 is TGCGCCAGCAGCCGCCTCGGGGTGCCGGAGGGGCAGTTCTTC. Translating it yields CASSRLGVPEGQFF.

J is TRBJ1-2 and V is TRBV5-6; 10 bases fit TRBD1. The CDR3 contains 16 residues. CDR1 is SGHDT, CDR2 YYEEEE, per germline. V lost 6 bases to trimming and J lost 5 bases; unmatched junction nucleotides: 13. CDR3 in DNA: TGTGCCAGCATCTATCGGACAGGGGGGATTTGGTATGGCTACACCTTC. The encoded protein is CASIYRTGGIWYGYTF.

The chain uses TRBV18 and TRBJ2-7; 7 nucleotides match TRBD2. Germline V gene sequence: CDR1 KGHSH, CDR2 LQKENI. V lost 0 bases and J lost 6; bases outside the gene matches: 8. The CDR3 consists of 15 residues. The CDR3, as DNA: TGTGCCAGCTCACCACCTCTGAAGGGAGGGAGCGAGCAGTACTTC. The encoded protein is CASSPPLKGGSEQYF. Variable domain in full (rest from reference TRBV18 and TRBJ2-7): NAGVMQNPRHLVRRRGQEARLRCSPMKGHSHVYWYRQLPEEGLKFMVYLQKENIIDESGMPKERFSAEFPKEGPSILRIQQVVRGDSAAYFCASSPPLKGGSEQYFGPGTRLTVT.

This rearrangement joins TRBV18 to TRBJ2-7, with D unclear. V was trimmed by 5 bases and J by 0 bases, leaving 8 bases between them. The germline CDR1 and CDR2 sequences are KGHSH and LQKENI. This CDR3 has 13 amino acids. The CDR3 sequence is CASSDFFSYEQYF. DNA for the CDR3: TGTGCCAGCTCAGACTTCTTCTCCTACGAGCAGTACTTC. Full variable domain (remainder filled in from reference TRBV18 and TRBJ2-7): NAGVMQNPRHLVRRRGQEARLRCSPMKGHSHVYWYRQLPEEGLKFMVYLQKENIIDESGMPKERFSAEFPKEGPSILRIQQVVRGDSAAYFCASSDFFSYEQYFGPGTRLTVT.